This T cell receptor beta chain was captured by sequencing in a study of T-cell memory formation after mild COVID-19 (dated by TCRdb to the early 2020s). About the full investigation: Most TCR sequence clusters were specific to one of the two donors. In a couple of donors, T-cell clones that expanded and contracted after mild COVID-19 were followed by sequencing TCRalpha and TCRbeta repertoires longitudinally. The cohort was made up of two young adult volunteers, one female and one male, who were previously healthy. General study outcomes and caveats: Some responding clones were found in pre-infection memory, which suggests that pre-existing cross-reactive memory T cells took part in the SARS-CoV-2 response. Contracting CD4+ clones turned up mainly in the CM and EM memory subsets, whereas EMRA was where CD8+ clones were enriched. Clones that contracted from day 15 to 85 showed balanced CD4/CD8 phenotypes, whereas a second wave of clones that expanded from day 15 to 37 leaned towards CD4+. Only a couple of mild cases were covered by the study, and larger cohorts that include severe cases with pre-infection samples were considered necessary. SARS-CoV-2 specificity of the second-wave clones peaking on day 37 was not confirmed.

Instrument used: Illumina NovaSeq 6000. TCRalpha and TCRbeta cDNA libraries were constructed by 5'RACE with constant-segment primers, with sample barcodes and unique molecular identifiers being introduced. Trizol reagent was used to extract RNA from every sample. Amplification of the libraries took two PCR steps, and the second step added a second sample barcode plus Illumina TruSeq adapters. The libraries were sequenced on an Illumina NovaSeq using 2 x 150 bp paired-end reads. For the original study's pipeline: With migec v1.2.7, reads were demultiplexed and then collapsed into UMI-guided consensus sequences. Using mixcr v2.1.11, UMI consensuses were aligned to TRA and TRB V and J templates and then assembled into clonotypes. Expanded or contracted clonotypes were those called significant by both edgeR and NoisET, with noise models trained on biological replicates. For edgeR calls, the thresholds were a false discovery rate-adjusted p below 0.01 and a log2 fold-change of 1. As an exploratory analysis of dynamics, max-normalized trajectories of the 1000 most abundant clonotypes were examined with PCA combined with hierarchical clustering. Each responding clone was given a CD4 or CD8 phenotype based on the CD4+ and CD8+ repertoires, which had been sequenced separately. TCRdb trimmed public reads at Q25 via fastp, called clones via MiXCR and kept in-frame beta chains. Entries are consolidated by CDR3 protein sequence, retaining the most common genes and DNA. These V and J calls rely on TCRdb rather than the paper's analysis. The table for this sample lists a few hundred thousand distinct CDR3 sequences; about 20% of them were counted only once. The ten top clones hold 8.4% of the sample.

Including the terminal cysteine and phenylalanine, the CDR3 comprises 14 residues. Only the CDR3 DNA stays, 42 bases, in frame from base 1. The germline V gene (reference sequence) supplies CDR1 SEHNR and CDR2 FQNEAQ. Clipping removes 6 bases from V and 15 bases from J, with 12 as the unmatched junction base count. Ficoll-Paque density gradient centrifugation was the method used to isolate PBMCs. Points on this clonotype: Its target antigen remains unknown. No qualities accompany the bases; no much larger clone lies one base away.

The chain couples TRBV7-9 to TRBJ2-1; 12 central bases correspond to TRBD1. The material sequenced was PBMCs or a T cell subset sorted from them (not recorded which). This clonotype was obtained from an adult woman who had mild COVID-19 (a few samples of this study predate the infection). The sample titles of this study are shuffled in the database, so cell type and time point are left out; the donor was told from shared clones. The nucleotides read TGTGCCAGCAGTCCCGGGACAGGGGGCGTGGGTCCGTTCTTC. It translates to CASSPGTGGVGPFF.